Below, 2 T cell receptor beta chains from the same sample are listed, as sequenced in a study of neurological immune-mediated disorders. TCRdb re-derived calls from the 5' RACE reads in MiXCR, one entry per CDR3 protein. The data contain over 45,000 distinct CDR3 sequences, approximately 5.8% of them seen just once; the ten biggest clones take up roughly 1.4%. Sequencing was done on a sample of CD4+ T cells from blood. Source of these receptors: a woman aged 18-29 years with multiple sclerosis.

This clonotype occurred many times. The V and J genes are TRBV12-3 or TRBV12-4 and TRBJ1-5; D gene unclear. The ends were cut back, 2 bases at V and 5 bases at J, with 10 bases in the middle. The CDR3 has 14 residues. The CDR3 is CASSLRQTYQPQHF. The DNA for the CDR3 is TGTGCCAGCAGTTTAAGACAAACTTATCAGCCCCAGCATTTT.

This clonotype was seen at least ten times. V is TRBV14 and J is TRBJ1-2, with a tentative D call TRBD1 (6 bases). V shed 2 bases and J shed 4 bases, with 11 bases lying between them. There are 14 residues in the CDR3. Germline lookup yields CDR1 SGHDN and CDR2 FVKESK. For the CDR3, the DNA is TGTGCCAGCAGCCAACGGGCAGGGGTCTATGGCTACACCTTC. Its translation: CASSQRAGVYGYTF.